Each of the 30 T cell receptor beta chains below was sequenced from the same sample in a study of T cells in narcolepsy. This table comes from immunoSEQ multiplex PCR, and its TCRdb copy is limited to in-frame clones, with some not included. Of 27,000 or so clones listed, about 89% are singletons. The sequencing input was CD45RA- memory CD4+ T cells from PBMCs. Receptor source: a human donor with narcolepsy.

This clone was observed once. Other DNA sequences in this sample translate to the same CDR3. The chain has TRBV18 and TRBJ1-1; D is unclear. Germline values: CDR1 KGHSH, CDR2 LQKENI. The V gene lost 1 base and the J gene lost 1 base, with 4 bases spanning the gap. The CDR3 has 13 amino acids. The CDR3 DNA sequence: TGTGCCAGCTCACCACAGGCGAACACTGAAGCTTTCTTT. Its protein is CASSPQANTEAFF.

The V gene is TRBV18, the J gene TRBJ1-4; D might be TRBD1 (6 bases). The CDR3 has 14 residues. Germline V gene data show CDR1 as KGHSH and CDR2 as LQKENI. Between the trimmed V and J ends, which lost 6 bases and 7 bases, there was a span of 15 bases. DNA of the CDR3: TGTGCCAGCTCTCTCGGACAGTCTTCTGAAAAACTGTTTTTT. This encodes CASSLGQSSEKLFF. Supplemented by reference TRBV18 and TRBJ1-4, the full variable domain reads NAGVMQNPRHLVRRRGQEARLRCSPMKGHSHVYWYRQLPEEGLKFMVYLQKENIIDESGMPKERFSAEFPKEGPSILRIQQVVRGDSAAYFCASSLGQSSEKLFFGSGTQLSVL.

This rearrangement joins TRBV5-1 to TRBJ1-5; no clear D gene. The CDR3 runs to 18 residues. V was cut by 0 bases and J by 4 bases, with 20 bases left in between. Germline CDR1 and CDR2: SGHRS and YFSETQ. The CDR3 reads CASSLGPEGGDSNQPQHF. The DNA of the CDR3 is TGCGCCAGCAGCTTGGGCCCCGAGGGAGGTGATTCGAATCAGCCCCAGCATTTT.

The CDR3 region has the DNA TGTGCCAGTAGACAAGCCCGGACAGGTCTATACGGCTACACCTTC. Translation: CASRQARTGLYGYTF. The genes are TRBV19 and TRBJ1-2; 7 nucleotides match TRBD1. The CDR3 has 15 amino acids. Losses at the gene ends were 6 bases for V and 8 bases for J; bases not matched to a gene: 15. In germline, CDR1 is LNHDA, CDR2 SQIVND (reference sequence).

To note about this clone: At the DNA level, this CDR3 is encoded by other sequences in the same sample as well. The chain combines TRBV5-1 with TRBJ2-1, with 9 bases lining up with TRBD2. V dropped 0 bases and J dropped 9; count of bases not matched to a gene: 10. The CDR3 extends over 16 amino acids. Germline lookup yields CDR1 SGHRS and CDR2 YFSETQ. CDR3 in DNA: TGCGCCAGCAGCTTGGCGGGAGCGGGGGGCCCCAGTGAGCAGTTCTTC. It codes for CASSLAGAGGPSEQFF.

The chain links TRBV6-5 to TRBJ1-1; possible D gene TRBD1, 5 bases. In germline, CDR1 is MNHEY, CDR2 SVGAGI. V lost 4 bases to trimming and J lost 7 bases, with 13 bases between them. The CDR3 length is 13 residues. The CDR3 nucleotides read TGTGCCAGCAGTTCCCGGGGGAGGGATGAAGCTTTCTTT. It translates to CASSSRGRDEAFF.

This clone was counted only a few times. The rearrangement links TRBV7-6 to TRBJ2-1; D is unresolved. The germline V gene has CDR1 SGHVS and CDR2 FNYEAQ. The germline V and J ends were trimmed by 5 bases and 9 bases, with 14 bases remaining between them. This CDR3 spans 13 amino acids. CDR3: CASSTGRHGEQFF. The CDR3 DNA is TGTGCCAGCAGCACCGGGCGGCACGGTGAGCAGTTCTTC.

The rearrangement joins TRBV6-6 to TRBJ2-7; no clear D. This CDR3 comprises 13 residues. The V end was cut by 8 bases, the J end by 6 bases, with 17 bases between. Germline V lookup: CDR1 MNHNY, CDR2 SVGAGI (reference sequence). The CDR3 sequence is CASSRLQKCEQYF. CDR3 DNA: TGTGCCAGCTCGAGGCTCCAGAAATGCGAGCAGTACTTC.

The chain combines TRBV5-6 with TRBJ1-5, with TRBD1 as a possible D gene (5 bases). This CDR3 contains 14 residues. Trimming removed 0 bases at V and 9 bases at J, with 13 bases between. Germline V gene lookup returns CDR1 SGHDT and CDR2 YYEEEE. DNA for the CDR3: TGTGCCAGCAGCTTGGGGGGCTGGGGAGGGCCCCAGCATTTT. Translation gives CASSLGGWGGPQHF.

Here the CDR3 DNA reads TGTGCCAGCAGCCAGCAGACGGGGGATAAGGAGCAGTACTTC. This sequence encodes CASSQQTGDKEQYF. J is TRBJ2-7 and V is TRBV4-2, with D perhaps TRBD2 (6 bases). This CDR3 has 14 residues. Germline V gene sequence: CDR1 LGHNA, CDR2 YNFKEQ. The V end was cut by 3 bases, the J end by 7 bases, with 16 bases between.

The genes are TRBV18 and TRBJ1-1; tentative D call: TRBD1 (6 bases). The CDR3 loop spans 15 amino acids. The germline CDR1 and CDR2 sequences are KGHSH and LQKENI. V lost 6 bases and J lost 3, with 17 bases in between. The CDR3 DNA is TGTGCCAGCTCCCCAGGGGTAGGAATGGACACTGAAGCTTTCTTT. The encoded protein is CASSPGVGMDTEAFF.

The chain joins TRBV5-1 to TRBJ2-6; possible D gene TRBD1, 6 bases. V lost 4 bases to trimming and J lost 1 base, with 9 bases between them. Germline CDR1 and CDR2: SGHRS and YFSETQ. The CDR3 totals 15 residues. The CDR3 sequence is CASSLGGSGANVLTF. CDR3 DNA: TGCGCCAGCAGCCTAGGGGGATCTGGGGCCAACGTCCTGACTTTC.

The chain is built from TRBV5-4 and TRBJ1-4; D gene ambiguous. The germline gives CDR1 SGHNT, CDR2 YYREEE (reference sequence). The CDR3 runs 15 residues. V dropped 0 bases and J dropped 2 bases, with 8 bases sitting between them. The CDR3 sequence: CASSLGGETNEKLFF. The CDR3, as DNA: TGTGCCAGCAGCTTGGGCGGGGAGACTAATGAAAAACTGTTTTTT.

CDR3 DNA: TGTGCCAGCAGTGAATACACTTTGCCACAGGGAGGAAACACCATATATTTT. It translates to CASSEYTLPQGGNTIYF. The chain joins TRBV6-1 to TRBJ1-3; tentative D call: TRBD1 (6 bases). Trimming removed 2 bases at V and 4 bases at J, with 18 bases between. Germline CDR1 is MNHNS and CDR2 is SASEGT. The CDR3 is 17 residues long.

Worth noting for this clone: Other nucleotide sequences from this sample produce the same CDR3. The chain joins TRBV6-5 to TRBJ1-3; D uncertain. CDR1 and CDR2 from the germline V gene are MNHEY and SVGAGI. The CDR3 totals 14 residues. The V end was cut by 11 bases, the J end by 0 bases, with 14 bases between. The CDR3 sequence is CASSGDFSGNTIYF. The CDR3 coding sequence is TGTGCCTCTAGCGGGGATTTCTCTGGAAACACCATATATTTT.

This clone was observed a single time. V usage is TRBV14 and J usage is TRBJ1-1; D is possibly TRBD1 (5 bases). The CDR3 is 14 amino acids. CDR1 is SGHDN, CDR2 FVKESK, per germline. V was cut by 0 bases and J by 1 base, with 6 bases left in between. As DNA, the CDR3 is TGTGCCAGCAGCCAAGATGGGGCGAACACTGAAGCTTTCTTT. This encodes CASSQDGANTEAFF.

The chain carries TRBV27 and TRBJ2-7; tentative D call: TRBD2 (6 bases). There are 13 residues in the CDR3. Trimming shortened V by 6 bases and J by 0 bases, and 9 bases separated the two germline ends. The germline CDR1 and CDR2 sequences are MNHEY and SMNVEV (reference sequence). In DNA, the CDR3 is TGTGCCAGCAGGAGAGCGGGCTCCTACGAGCAGTACTTC. Translation gives CASRRAGSYEQYF.

J is TRBJ1-6 and V is TRBV5-1; perhaps TRBD1 as D (5 bases). Germline-derived CDR1 and CDR2 are SGHRS and YFSETQ. V shed 2 bases and J shed 7 bases, with 13 bases lying between them. The CDR3 sequence is 15 residues long. CDR3 in amino acids: CASSFNEGINSPLHF. The DNA of the CDR3 is TGCGCCAGCAGCTTTAATGAGGGGATCAATTCACCCCTCCACTTT.

The chain recombines TRBV4-1 with TRBJ2-7; D is perhaps TRBD1 (6 bases). Germline V gene data show CDR1 as MGHRA and CDR2 as YSYEKL. V was trimmed by 4 bases and J by 5 bases, leaving 21 bases between them. The length of the CDR3 is 16 residues. CDR3 loop: CASSLTTGTRRNEQYV. For the CDR3, the DNA is TGCGCCAGCAGCCTTACAACCGGGACAAGGAGAAACGAGCAGTACGTC.

This chain joins TRBV29-1 and TRBJ1-1; D might be TRBD1 (5 bases). V gave up 5 bases and J gave up 5 bases, with 6 bases separating them. The germline CDR1 and CDR2 sequences are SQVTM and ANQGSEA. The CDR3 length is 10 residues. In DNA, the CDR3 is TGCAGCGTTCCAGGGACTGAAGCTTTCTTT. It yields the protein CSVPGTEAFF.

V usage is TRBV5-1 and J usage is TRBJ2-7; D remains unclear. The CDR3 is made up of 14 amino acids. V was shortened by 1 base and J by 1 base, with 9 bases between the two germline ends. Looked up from germline, CDR1 is SGHRS and CDR2 is YFSETQ. CDR3 loop: CASSLSAQSYEQYF. The CDR3 nucleotides read TGCGCCAGCAGCTTGTCGGCACAGTCCTACGAGCAGTACTTC.

The chain carries TRBV6-9 and TRBJ1-1; weak D call: TRBD1 (6 bases). Between the trimmed V and J ends, which lost 0 bases and 0 bases, there was a span of 8 bases. The germline V gene encodes CDR1 MNHGY and CDR2 SVAAGI. The CDR3 runs 15 residues. This CDR3 is CASSYSGGLNTEAFF. CDR3 nucleotides: TGTGCCAGCAGTTATTCTGGGGGGCTGAACACTGAAGCTTTCTTT.

The rearrangement joins TRBV5-4 to TRBJ2-6; TRBD1 matches at 11 bases. CDR3 length equals 18 residues. J was trimmed by 0 bases and V by 3 bases; bases with no gene match: 5. Germline V gene data show CDR1 as SGHNT and CDR2 as YYREEE (reference sequence). The CDR3, as DNA: TGTGCCAGCAGCTCTCGGACAGGGGGCGCCTCTGGGGCCAACGTCCTGACTTTC. Amino acid sequence: CASSSRTGGASGANVLTF.

This rearrangement joins TRBV7-2 to TRBJ1-2, with 7 bases lining up with TRBD1. With 3 bases clipped from V and 10 bases from J, the junction kept 5 bases outside the gene matches. CDR1 is SGHTA, CDR2 FQGNSA, per germline. The CDR3 length is 12 residues. CDR3 nucleotide sequence: TGTGCCAGCAGCTTTGGGACAGCCTACTACACCTTC. Protein: CASSFGTAYYTF.

CDR3 DNA sequence: TGTGCCAGCAGTGCCGAGAATGGGGGGGCCCAGCATTTT. Translation: CASSAENGGAQHF. The genes are TRBV2 and TRBJ1-5, with a tentative D call TRBD1 (5 bases). With 4 bases removed from V and 11 bases from J, the gap between germline ends came to 15 bases. Germline V lookup: CDR1 SNHLY, CDR2 FYNNEI. This CDR3 has 13 residues.

The rearrangement uses TRBV11-2 and TRBJ1-3; D is ambiguous. CDR1 is SGHAT and CDR2 is FQNNGV in the germline V gene. The CDR3 runs to 16 residues. V shed 5 bases and J shed 0 bases, with 14 bases lying between them. For the CDR3, the DNA is TGTGCCAGCAGCGCCAACCCGCTTCTCTCTGGAAACACCATATATTTT. It translates to CASSANPLLSGNTIYF.

The chain uses TRBV11-3 and TRBJ2-1, with D possibly TRBD2 on 6 matching bases. The germline V gene encodes CDR1 SGHNT and CDR2 YENEEA. V was pared by 0 bases and J by 4 bases, with 10 bases between. The CDR3 consists of 15 residues. CDR3 sequence: CASSLEGTGYNEQFF. The CDR3 coding sequence is TGTGCCAGCAGCTTAGAAGGGACTGGGTACAATGAGCAGTTCTTC.

This clone was counted once. The chain combines TRBV5-6 with TRBJ2-2; 8 bases agree with TRBD1. J gave up 6 bases and V 4 bases, and 5 bases lay outside the gene matches. The V gene's germline CDR1 is SGHDT and CDR2 YYEEEE. This CDR3 spans 14 amino acids. CDR3 DNA: TGTGCCAGCAGCGCAGGGGGCAGGGCCGGGGAGCTGTTTTTT. It specifies CASSAGGRAGELFF.

About this clone itself: Other DNA variants within this sample encode the same CDR3. V gene TRBV27 combines with J gene TRBJ2-2; D is unresolved. Germline CDR1 and CDR2: MNHEY and SMNVEV (reference sequence). V lost 3 bases, J lost 3 bases, and 8 bases lay in between. The CDR3 length is 14 residues. The CDR3 DNA is TGTGCCAGCAGTTTTTACCCTCACACCGGGGAGCTGTTTTTT. Translating gives CASSFYPHTGELFF.

This chain uses TRBV11-1 with TRBJ1-3; the match to TRBD1 covers 8 bases. After removal of 5 bases from V and 4 bases from J, the junction contained 4 bases not matched to a gene. This CDR3 contains 14 residues. Germline V gene sequence: CDR1 SGHAT, CDR2 FQDESV (reference sequence). This CDR3 is CASSTRDRGNTIYF. For the CDR3, the DNA is TGTGCCAGCAGCACCCGGGACAGGGGAAACACCATATATTTT. Drawing the rest from reference TRBV11-1 and TRBJ1-3, the complete variable domain is EAEVAQSPRYKITEKSQAVAFWCDPISGHATLYWYRQILGQGPELLVQFQDESVVDDSQLPKDRFSAERLKGVDSTLKIQPAELGDSAMYLCASSTRDRGNTIYFGEGSWLTVV.